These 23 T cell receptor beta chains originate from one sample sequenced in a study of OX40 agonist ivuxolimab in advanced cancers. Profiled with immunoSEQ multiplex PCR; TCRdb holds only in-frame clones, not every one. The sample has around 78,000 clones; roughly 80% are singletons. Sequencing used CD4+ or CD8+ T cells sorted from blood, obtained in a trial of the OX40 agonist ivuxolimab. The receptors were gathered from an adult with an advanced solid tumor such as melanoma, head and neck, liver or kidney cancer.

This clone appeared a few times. In nucleotides, the CDR3 is TGTGCCAGCGTCACAGGGGCCCGGACTAACTATGGCTACACCTTC. It codes for CASVTGARTNYGYTF. This chain uses TRBV6-1 with TRBJ1-2, with 7 positions matching TRBD1. Germline loops: CDR1 MNHNS, CDR2 SASEGT. Germline trimming cut 8 bases from V and 0 bases from J; bases unmatched to any gene: 9. The CDR3 has 15 amino acids.

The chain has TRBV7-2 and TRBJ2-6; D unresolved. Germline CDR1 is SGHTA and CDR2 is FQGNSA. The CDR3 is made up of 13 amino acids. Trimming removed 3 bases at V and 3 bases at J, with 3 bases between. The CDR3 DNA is TGTGCCAGCAGCTTCTTTGGGGCCAACGTCCTGACTTTC. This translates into CASSFFGANVLTF.

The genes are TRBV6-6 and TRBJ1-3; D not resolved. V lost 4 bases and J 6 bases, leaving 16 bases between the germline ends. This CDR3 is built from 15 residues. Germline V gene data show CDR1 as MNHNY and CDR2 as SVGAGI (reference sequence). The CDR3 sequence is CASSWGGLVPNTIYF. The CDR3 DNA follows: TGTGCCAGCAGTTGGGGTGGGCTTGTTCCAAACACCATATATTTT.

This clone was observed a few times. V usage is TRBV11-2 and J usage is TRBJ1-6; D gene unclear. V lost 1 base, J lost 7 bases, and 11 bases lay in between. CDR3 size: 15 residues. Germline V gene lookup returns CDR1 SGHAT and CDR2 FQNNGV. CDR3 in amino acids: CASSLAGYRNSPLHF. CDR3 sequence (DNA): TGTGCCAGCAGCTTAGCGGGTTACAGAAATTCACCCCTCCACTTT.

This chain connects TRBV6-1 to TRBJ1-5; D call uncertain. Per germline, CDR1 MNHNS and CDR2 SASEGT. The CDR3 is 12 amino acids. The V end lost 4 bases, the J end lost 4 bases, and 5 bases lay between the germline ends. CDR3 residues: CASSVANQPQHF. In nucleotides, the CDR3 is TGTGCCAGCAGTGTTGCTAATCAGCCCCAGCATTTT.

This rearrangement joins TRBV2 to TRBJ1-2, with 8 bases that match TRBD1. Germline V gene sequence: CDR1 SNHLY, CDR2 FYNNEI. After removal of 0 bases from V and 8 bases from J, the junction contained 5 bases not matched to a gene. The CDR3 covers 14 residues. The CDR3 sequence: CASSEAQGARGYTF. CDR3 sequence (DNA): TGTGCCAGCAGTGAAGCGCAGGGGGCGCGGGGCTACACCTTC.

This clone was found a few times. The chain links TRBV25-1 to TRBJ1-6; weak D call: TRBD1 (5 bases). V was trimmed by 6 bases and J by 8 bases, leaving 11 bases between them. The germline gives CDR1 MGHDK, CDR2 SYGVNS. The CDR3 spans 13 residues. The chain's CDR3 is CASRRGTDSPLHF. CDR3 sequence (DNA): TGTGCCAGCAGGCGGGGGACGGATTCACCCCTCCACTTT.

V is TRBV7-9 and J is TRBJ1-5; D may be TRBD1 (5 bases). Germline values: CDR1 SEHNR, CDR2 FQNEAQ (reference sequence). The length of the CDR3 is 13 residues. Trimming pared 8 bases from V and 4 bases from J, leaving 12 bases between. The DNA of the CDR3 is TGTGCCAGCGGAAATGGGGCAAATCAGCCCCAGCATTTT. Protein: CASGNGANQPQHF.

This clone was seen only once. The CDR3 protein is CASSPTVGRRSTDTQYF. The CDR3 DNA reads TGCGCCAGCAGTCCCACCGTAGGGAGGAGGAGCACAGATACGCAGTATTTT. The chain couples TRBV5-1 to TRBJ2-3; D possibly corresponds to TRBD2 (6 bases). The CDR3 loop spans 17 amino acids. Trimming removed 5 bases from V and 0 bases from J, with 19 bases in between. Germline assignment: CDR1 SGHRS and CDR2 YFSETQ. Full variable domain (outside the CDR3, taken from reference TRBV5-1 and TRBJ2-3): KAGVTQTPRYLIKTRGQQVTLSCSPISGHRSVSWYQQTPGQGLQFLFEYFSETQRNKGNFPGRFSGRQFSNSRSEMNVSTLELGDSALYLCASSPTVGRRSTDTQYFGPGTRLTVL.

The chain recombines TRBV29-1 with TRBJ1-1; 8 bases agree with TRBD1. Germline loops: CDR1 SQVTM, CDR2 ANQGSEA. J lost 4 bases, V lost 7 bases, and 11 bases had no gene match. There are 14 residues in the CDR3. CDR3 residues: CSGKTQGARTEAFF. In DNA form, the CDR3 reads TGCAGCGGGAAAACCCAGGGGGCTCGCACTGAAGCTTTCTTT.

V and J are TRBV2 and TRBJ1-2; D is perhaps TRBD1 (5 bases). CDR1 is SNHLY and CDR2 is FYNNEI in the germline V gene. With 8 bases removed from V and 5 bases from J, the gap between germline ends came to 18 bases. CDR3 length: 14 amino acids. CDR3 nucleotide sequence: TGTGCCAGCCAAGGGAATAGGGGACTATATGGCTACACCTTC. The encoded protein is CASQGNRGLYGYTF.

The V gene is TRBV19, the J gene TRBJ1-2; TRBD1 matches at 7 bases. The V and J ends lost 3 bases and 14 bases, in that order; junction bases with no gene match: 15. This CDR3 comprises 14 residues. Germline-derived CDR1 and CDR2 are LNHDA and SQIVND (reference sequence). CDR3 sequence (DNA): TGTGCCAGTAGTATGAAAAACAGGGGATGGGACCCGACCTTC. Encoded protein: CASSMKNRGWDPTF.

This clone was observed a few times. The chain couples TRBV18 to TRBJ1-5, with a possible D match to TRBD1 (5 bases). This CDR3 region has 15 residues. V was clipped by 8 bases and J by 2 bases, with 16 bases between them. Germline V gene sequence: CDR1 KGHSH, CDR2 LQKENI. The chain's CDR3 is CASKSGGGGNQPQHF. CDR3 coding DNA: TGTGCCAGCAAATCGGGGGGAGGGGGCAATCAGCCCCAGCATTTT.

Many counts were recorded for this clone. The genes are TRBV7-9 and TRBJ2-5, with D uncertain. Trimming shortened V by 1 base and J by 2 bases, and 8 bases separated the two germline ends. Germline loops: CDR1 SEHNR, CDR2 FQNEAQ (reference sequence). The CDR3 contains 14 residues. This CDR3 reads CASSLGPFQETQYF. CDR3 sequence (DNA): TGTGCCAGCAGCTTAGGTCCGTTTCAAGAGACCCAGTACTTC. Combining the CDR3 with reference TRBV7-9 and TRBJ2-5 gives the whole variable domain DTGVSQNPRHKITKRGQNVTFRCDPISEHNRLYWYRQTLGQGPEFLTYFQNEAQLEKSRLLSDRFSAERPKGSFSTLEIQRTEQGDSAMYLCASSLGPFQETQYFGPGTRLLVL.

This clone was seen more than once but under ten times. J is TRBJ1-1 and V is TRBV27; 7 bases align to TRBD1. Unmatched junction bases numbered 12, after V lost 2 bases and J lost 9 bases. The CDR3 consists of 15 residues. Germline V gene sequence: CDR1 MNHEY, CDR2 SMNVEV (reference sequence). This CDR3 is CASSLGTTRQGQAFF. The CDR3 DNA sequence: TGTGCCAGCAGTTTAGGAACCACCCGACAGGGCCAAGCTTTCTTT.

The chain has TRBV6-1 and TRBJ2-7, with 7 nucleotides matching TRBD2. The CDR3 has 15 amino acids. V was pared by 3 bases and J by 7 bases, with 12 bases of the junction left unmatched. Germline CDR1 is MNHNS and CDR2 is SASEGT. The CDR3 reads CASSENTLAGSEQYF. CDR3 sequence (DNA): TGTGCCAGCAGTGAGAATACCTTAGCGGGTTCTGAGCAGTACTTC.

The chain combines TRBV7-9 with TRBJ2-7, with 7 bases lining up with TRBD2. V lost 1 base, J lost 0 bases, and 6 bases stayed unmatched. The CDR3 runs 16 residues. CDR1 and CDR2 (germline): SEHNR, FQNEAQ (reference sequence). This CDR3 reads CASSLVLASPSYEQYF. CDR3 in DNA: TGTGCCAGCAGCTTAGTACTAGCGAGTCCCTCCTACGAGCAGTACTTC.

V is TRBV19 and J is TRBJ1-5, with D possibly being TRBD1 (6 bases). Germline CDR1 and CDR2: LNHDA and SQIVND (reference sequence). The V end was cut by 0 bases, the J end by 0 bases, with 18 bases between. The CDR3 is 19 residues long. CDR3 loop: CASSIDHPGQILSNQPQHF. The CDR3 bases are TGTGCCAGTAGTATAGATCACCCAGGACAGATTCTTAGCAATCAGCCCCAGCATTTT.

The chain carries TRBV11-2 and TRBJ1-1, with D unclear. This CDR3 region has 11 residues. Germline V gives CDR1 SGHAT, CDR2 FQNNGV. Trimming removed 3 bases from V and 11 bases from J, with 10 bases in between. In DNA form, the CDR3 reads TGTGCCAGCAGCTTGCGGGGTGGGGCTTTCTTT. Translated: CASSLRGGAFF.

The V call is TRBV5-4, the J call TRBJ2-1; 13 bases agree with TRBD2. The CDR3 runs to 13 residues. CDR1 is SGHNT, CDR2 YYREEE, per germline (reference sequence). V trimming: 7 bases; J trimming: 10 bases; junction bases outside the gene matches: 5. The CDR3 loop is CASGQTSGGEQFF. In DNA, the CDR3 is TGTGCCAGCGGACAGACTAGCGGGGGGGAGCAGTTCTTC.

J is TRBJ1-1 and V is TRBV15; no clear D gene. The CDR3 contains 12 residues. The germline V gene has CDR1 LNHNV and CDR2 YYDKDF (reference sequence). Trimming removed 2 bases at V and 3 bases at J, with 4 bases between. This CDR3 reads CATSRHHTEAFF. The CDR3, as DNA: TGTGCCACCAGCAGACACCACACTGAAGCTTTCTTT.

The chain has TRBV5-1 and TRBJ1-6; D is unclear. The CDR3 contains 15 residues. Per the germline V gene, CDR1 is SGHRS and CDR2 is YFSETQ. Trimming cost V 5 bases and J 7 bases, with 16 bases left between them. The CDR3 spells CASRGVSSGNSPLHF. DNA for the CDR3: TGCGCCAGCAGGGGTGTTAGTTCGGGGAATTCACCCCTCCACTTT.

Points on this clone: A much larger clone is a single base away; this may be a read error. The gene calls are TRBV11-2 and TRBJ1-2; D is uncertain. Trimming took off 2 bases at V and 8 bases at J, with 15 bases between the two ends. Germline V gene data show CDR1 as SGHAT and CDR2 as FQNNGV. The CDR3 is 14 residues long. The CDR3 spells CASSLYMEAWGYTF. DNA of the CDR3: TGTGCCAGCAGCTTATACATGGAGGCGTGGGGCTACACCTTC.